The next 11 T cell receptor beta chains were all read from a single sample in a study of blood T cell repertoires in COVID-19. Here immunoSEQ multiplex PCR was the method, and the copy in TCRdb shows in-frame clones only, minus some. The sample has 250,000 to 350,000 clones, about 81% seen once. Sequenced: peripheral blood. The receptors derive from a human donor with COVID-19, enrolled during active disease. The donor label of this sample is uncertain.

This chain links TRBV4-1 with TRBJ1-5, with D perhaps TRBD1 (6 bases). CDR3 length equals 15 residues. Trimming shortened V by 0 bases and J by 4 bases, and 10 bases separated the two germline ends. The germline V gene encodes CDR1 MGHRA and CDR2 YSYEKL. The CDR3 nucleotides are TGCGCCAGCAGCCAAGATAACAGGGTAAATCAGCCCCAGCATTTT. Protein: CASSQDNRVNQPQHF.

The chain employs TRBV9 and TRBJ2-5; D may be TRBD2 (5 bases). The germline V and J ends were trimmed by 8 bases and 7 bases, with 18 bases remaining between them. Germline CDR1 SGDLS, CDR2 YYNGEE. The CDR3 is made up of 13 amino acids. Here the CDR3 reads CASSAAGVGTQYF. The CDR3 DNA sequence: TGTGCCAGTAGTGCGGCGGGTGTTGGGACCCAGTACTTC.

The chain joins TRBV15 to TRBJ1-5, with TRBD1 as a possible D gene (6 bases). Trimming shortened V by 0 bases and J by 4 bases, and 10 bases separated the two germline ends. CDR3 length: 15 amino acids. Germline V CDR1 and CDR2: LNHNV, YYDKDF (reference sequence). As DNA, the CDR3 is TGTGCCACCAGCAGAGACAGGGGCTTGAATCAGCCCCAGCATTTT. This translates into CATSRDRGLNQPQHF.

This rearrangement joins TRBV7-9 to TRBJ1-3, with D perhaps TRBD1 (5 bases). This CDR3 comprises 14 residues. V lost 4 bases to trimming and J lost 4 bases, with 11 bases between them. Germline V CDR1 and CDR2: SEHNR, FQNEAQ (reference sequence). The CDR3 protein is CASSSPGAGNTIYF. CDR3 in DNA: TGTGCCAGCAGCTCTCCTGGGGCCGGAAACACCATATATTTT.

Points on this clone: Compared with germline, one end of the junction differs, possibly owing to a read error. The chain recombines TRBV5-5 with TRBJ2-2; TRBD2 matches at 13 bases. The CDR3 totals 16 residues. The germline V gene encodes CDR1 SGHKS and CDR2 YYEKEE (reference sequence). Here the CDR3 reads CASNLGTSGILGELFF. The CDR3, as DNA: TGTGCCAGCAACTTGGGGACTAGCGGGATTCTCGGGGAGCTGTTTTTT.

The V gene is TRBV5-1, the J gene TRBJ2-7; possibly TRBD2 for D (6 bases). The V end lost 0 bases, the J end lost 1 base, and 20 bases lay between the germline ends. The length of the CDR3 is 18 residues. The V gene's germline CDR1 is SGHRS and CDR2 YFSETQ. CDR3 DNA: TGCGCCAGCAGCTTGGCGGAGCCGTCGGGGGTTCGGTCCTACGAGCAGTACTTC. This sequence encodes CASSLAEPSGVRSYEQYF. The variable domain in full, completed from reference TRBV5-1 and TRBJ2-7, reads KAGVTQTPRYLIKTRGQQVTLSCSPISGHRSVSWYQQTPGQGLQFLFEYFSETQRNKGNFPGRFSGRQFSNSRSEMNVSTLELGDSALYLCASSLAEPSGVRSYEQYFGPGTRLTVT.

The J gene is TRBJ1-1, the V gene TRBV3-1 (or the pseudogene TRBV3-2); a possible D gene is TRBD1 (6 bases). With 0 bases removed from V and 0 bases from J, the gap between germline ends came to 14 bases. The germline CDR1 and CDR2 sequences are LGHDT and YNNKEL (reference sequence). The CDR3 has 17 residues. The CDR3 sequence: CASSQDPQGSLNTEAFF. CDR3 in DNA: TGTGCCAGCAGCCAAGATCCCCAGGGGAGTCTGAACACTGAAGCTTTCTTT.

This clone has a single count. The chain joins TRBV5-1 to TRBJ2-2; TRBD2 aligns across 8 bases. This CDR3 has 15 amino acids. V dropped 0 bases and J dropped 3; count of bases not matched to a gene: 1. Germline V CDR1 and CDR2: SGHRS, YFSETQ. In nucleotides, the CDR3 is TGCGCCAGCAGCTTGGATAGCGGGGACACCGGGGAGCTGTTTTTT. Translation gives CASSLDSGDTGELFF.

This clone showed up many times. The germline gene is not matched at one end of the junction; a read error may be the cause. The V call is TRBV2, the J call TRBJ1-4; D call uncertain. CDR3 size: 15 residues. In germline, CDR1 is SNHLY, CDR2 FYNNEI. As DNA, the CDR3 is TGTGCCAGCAATGAACTGGCGCTTAGCGGTGAAAAACTGTTTTTT. Translating gives CASNELALSGEKLFF.

This clone was found a few times. This chain links TRBV11-2 with TRBJ1-2; a possible D gene is TRBD1 (6 bases). The CDR3 contains 16 residues. Germline assignment: CDR1 SGHAT and CDR2 FQNNGV. V was cut by 3 bases and J by 0 bases, with 14 bases left in between. The CDR3 coding sequence is TGTGCCAGCAGCTTCTCCCGGGACACCGCTAACTATGGCTACACCTTC. It is translated as CASSFSRDTANYGYTF.

The CDR3 sequence is CASTRGVSGGAEPQHF. As DNA, the CDR3 is TGTGCCAGCACCCGAGGGGTGTCAGGGGGCGCTGAGCCCCAGCATTTT. The chain links TRBV2 to TRBJ1-5; TRBD1 matches 8 bases. Germline assignment: CDR1 SNHLY and CDR2 FYNNEI. The CDR3 consists of 16 residues. Unmatched junction bases numbered 16, after V lost 7 bases and J lost 8 bases.